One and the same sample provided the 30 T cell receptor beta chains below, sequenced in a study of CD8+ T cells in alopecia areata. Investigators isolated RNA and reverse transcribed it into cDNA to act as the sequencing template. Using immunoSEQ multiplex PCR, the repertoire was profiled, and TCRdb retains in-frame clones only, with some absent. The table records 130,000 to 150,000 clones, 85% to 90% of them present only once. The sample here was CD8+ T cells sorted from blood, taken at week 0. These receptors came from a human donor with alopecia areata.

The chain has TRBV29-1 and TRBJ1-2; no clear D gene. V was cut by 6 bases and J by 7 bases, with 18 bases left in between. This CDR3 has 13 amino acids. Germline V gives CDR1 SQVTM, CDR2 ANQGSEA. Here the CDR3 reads CSVGPSLGGGYTF. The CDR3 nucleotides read TGCAGCGTAGGCCCGAGCCTGGGAGGTGGCTACACCTTC.

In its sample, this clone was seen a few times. The CDR3 DNA sequence: TGCAGCGTTGAGGCCACCGCCTACGAGCAGTACTTC. This translates into CSVEATAYEQYF. The chain employs TRBV29-1 and TRBJ2-7; no clear D gene. The CDR3 runs 12 residues. The germline gives CDR1 SQVTM, CDR2 ANQGSEA. Trimming took 3 bases from V and 2 from J, leaving 8 bases between them.

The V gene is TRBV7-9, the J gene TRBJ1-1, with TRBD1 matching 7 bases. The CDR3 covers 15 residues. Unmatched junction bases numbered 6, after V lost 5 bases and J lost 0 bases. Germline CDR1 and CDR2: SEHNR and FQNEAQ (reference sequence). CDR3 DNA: TGTGCCAGCAGCCCCCTCAGGGGGATGAACACTGAAGCTTTCTTT. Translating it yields CASSPLRGMNTEAFF.

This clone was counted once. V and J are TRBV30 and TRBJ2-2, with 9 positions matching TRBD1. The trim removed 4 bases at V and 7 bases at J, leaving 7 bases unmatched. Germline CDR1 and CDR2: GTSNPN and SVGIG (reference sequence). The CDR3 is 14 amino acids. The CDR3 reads CAWTGTGTIGELFF. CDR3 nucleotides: TGTGCCTGGACCGGGACAGGGACCATCGGGGAGCTGTTTTTT. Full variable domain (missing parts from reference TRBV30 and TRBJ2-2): SQTIHQWPATLVQPVGSPLSLECTVEGTSNPNLYWYRQAAGRGLQLLFYSVGIGQISSEVPQNLSASRPQDRQFILSSKKLLLSDSGFYLCAWTGTGTIGELFFGEGSRLTVL.

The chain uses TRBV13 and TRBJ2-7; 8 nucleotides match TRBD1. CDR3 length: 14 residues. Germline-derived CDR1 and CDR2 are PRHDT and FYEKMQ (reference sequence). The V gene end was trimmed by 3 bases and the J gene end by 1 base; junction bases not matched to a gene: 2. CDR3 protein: CASSFGQGSYEQYF. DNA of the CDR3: TGTGCCAGCAGCTTCGGACAGGGTTCCTACGAGCAGTACTTC.

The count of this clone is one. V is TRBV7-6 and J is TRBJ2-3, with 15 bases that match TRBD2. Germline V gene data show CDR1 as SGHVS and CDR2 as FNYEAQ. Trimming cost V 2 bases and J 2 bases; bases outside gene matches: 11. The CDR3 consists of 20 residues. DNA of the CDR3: TGTGCCAGCAGCTTACGCCGGACTAGCGGGAGGGCCGAGCTCACAGATACGCAGTATTTT. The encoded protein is CASSLRRTSGRAELTDTQYF.

The DNA of the CDR3 is TGTGCCAGCAGTTTCTTTAGCGGAGATGGGGAGCAGTACTTC. Its translation: CASSFFSGDGEQYF. The chain employs TRBV27 and TRBJ2-7; D might be TRBD2 (6 bases). This CDR3 region has 14 residues. Trimming took 3 bases from V and 7 from J, leaving 16 bases between them. Germline values: CDR1 MNHEY, CDR2 SMNVEV (reference sequence).

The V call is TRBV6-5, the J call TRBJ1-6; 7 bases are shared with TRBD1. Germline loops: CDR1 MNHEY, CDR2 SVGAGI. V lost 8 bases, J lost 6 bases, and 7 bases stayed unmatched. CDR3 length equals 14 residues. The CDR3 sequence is CASYDRDSNSPLHF. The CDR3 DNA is TGTGCCAGCTACGACCGGGACAGTAATTCACCCCTCCACTTT.

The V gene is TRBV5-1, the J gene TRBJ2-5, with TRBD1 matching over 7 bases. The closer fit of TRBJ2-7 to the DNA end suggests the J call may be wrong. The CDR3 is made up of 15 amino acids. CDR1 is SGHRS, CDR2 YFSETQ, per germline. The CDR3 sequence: CASSLEGQDHYEQYF. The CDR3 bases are TGCGCCAGCAGCTTGGAAGGACAGGATCACTACGAGCAGTACTTC.

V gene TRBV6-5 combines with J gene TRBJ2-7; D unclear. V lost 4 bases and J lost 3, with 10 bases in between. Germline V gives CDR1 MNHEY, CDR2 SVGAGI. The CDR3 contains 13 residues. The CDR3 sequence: CASSSANGYEQYF. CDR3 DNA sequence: TGTGCCAGCAGTTCAGCTAACGGCTACGAGCAGTACTTC.

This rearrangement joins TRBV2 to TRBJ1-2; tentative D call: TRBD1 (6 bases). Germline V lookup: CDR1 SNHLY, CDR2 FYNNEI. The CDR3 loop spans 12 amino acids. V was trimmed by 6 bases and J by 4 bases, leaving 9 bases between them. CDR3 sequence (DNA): TGTGCCAGCAGGGACAGCTTCTATGGCTACACCTTC. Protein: CASRDSFYGYTF.

The CDR3 reads CASSVGVGSGYEQYF. DNA for the CDR3: TGTGCCAGCAGCGTAGGGGTAGGCAGCGGGTACGAGCAGTACTTC. V gene TRBV9 combines with J gene TRBJ2-5; maybe TRBD2 (6 bases). The J call is doubtful: the DNA matches TRBJ2-7 better. Germline loops: CDR1 SGDLS, CDR2 YYNGEE. This CDR3 region has 15 residues.

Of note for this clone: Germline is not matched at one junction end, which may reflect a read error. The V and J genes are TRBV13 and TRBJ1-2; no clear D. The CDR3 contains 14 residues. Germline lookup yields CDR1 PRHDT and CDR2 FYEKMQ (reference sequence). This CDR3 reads CASSLLGPDVDLAF. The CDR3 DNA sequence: TGTGCCAGCAGCTTATTAGGACCCGATGTGGACCTCGCCTTC.

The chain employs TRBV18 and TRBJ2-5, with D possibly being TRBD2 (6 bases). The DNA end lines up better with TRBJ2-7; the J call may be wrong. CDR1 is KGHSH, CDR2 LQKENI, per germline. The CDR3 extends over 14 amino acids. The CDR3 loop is CASSPWDSAYEQYF. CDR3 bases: TGTGCCAGCTCACCGTGGGACTCCGCCTACGAGCAGTACTTC.

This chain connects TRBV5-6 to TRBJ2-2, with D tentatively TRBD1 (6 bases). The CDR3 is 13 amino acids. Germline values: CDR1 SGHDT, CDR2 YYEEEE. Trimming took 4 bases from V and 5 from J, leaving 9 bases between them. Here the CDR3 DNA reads TGTGCCAGCAGCGTAACAGGGACCGGGGAGCTGTTTTTT. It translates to CASSVTGTGELFF.

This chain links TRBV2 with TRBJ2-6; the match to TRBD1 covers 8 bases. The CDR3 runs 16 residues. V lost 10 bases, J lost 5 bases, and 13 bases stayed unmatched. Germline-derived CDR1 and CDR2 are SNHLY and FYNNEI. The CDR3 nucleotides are TGTGCCACCCTTCGGACAGGGAAGGACTGGGCCAACGTCCTGACTTTC. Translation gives CATLRTGKDWANVLTF.

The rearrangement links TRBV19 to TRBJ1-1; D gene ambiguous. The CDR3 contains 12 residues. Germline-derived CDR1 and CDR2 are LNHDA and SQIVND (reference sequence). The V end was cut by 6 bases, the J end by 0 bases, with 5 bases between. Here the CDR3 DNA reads TGTGCCAGTAGATATTTGAACACTGAAGCTTTCTTT. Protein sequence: CASRYLNTEAFF.

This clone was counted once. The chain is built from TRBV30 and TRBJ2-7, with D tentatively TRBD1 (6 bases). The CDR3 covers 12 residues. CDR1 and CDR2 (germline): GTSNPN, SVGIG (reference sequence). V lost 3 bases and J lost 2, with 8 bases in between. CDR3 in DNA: TGTGCCTGGAGCGGGGACACCTACGAGCAGTACTTC. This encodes CAWSGDTYEQYF.

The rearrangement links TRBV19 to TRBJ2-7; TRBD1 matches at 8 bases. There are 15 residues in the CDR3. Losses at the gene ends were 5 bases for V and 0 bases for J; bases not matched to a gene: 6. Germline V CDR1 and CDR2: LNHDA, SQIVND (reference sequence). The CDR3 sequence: CASSPGQASSYEQYF. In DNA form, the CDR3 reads TGTGCCAGTAGTCCGGGACAGGCAAGCTCCTACGAGCAGTACTTC.

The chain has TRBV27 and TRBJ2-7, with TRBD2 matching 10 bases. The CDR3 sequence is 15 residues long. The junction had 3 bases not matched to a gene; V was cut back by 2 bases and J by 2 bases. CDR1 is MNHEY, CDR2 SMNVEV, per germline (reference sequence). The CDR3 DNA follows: TGTGCCAGCAGTTTAGCGACTAGCGGGCCCTACGAGCAGTACTTC. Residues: CASSLATSGPYEQYF.

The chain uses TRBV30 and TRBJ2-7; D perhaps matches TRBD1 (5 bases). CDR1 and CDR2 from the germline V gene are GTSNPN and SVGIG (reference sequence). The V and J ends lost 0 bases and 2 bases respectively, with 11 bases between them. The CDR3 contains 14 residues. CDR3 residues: CAWSVGQGAYEQYF. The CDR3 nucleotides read TGTGCCTGGAGTGTAGGCCAGGGCGCCTACGAGCAGTACTTC.

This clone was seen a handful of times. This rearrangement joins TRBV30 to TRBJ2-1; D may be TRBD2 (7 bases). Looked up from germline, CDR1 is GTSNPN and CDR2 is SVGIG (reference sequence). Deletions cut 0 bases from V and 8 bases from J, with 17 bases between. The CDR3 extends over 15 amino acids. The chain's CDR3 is CAWSVNGGQFDEQFF. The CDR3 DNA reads TGTGCCTGGAGTGTAAACGGGGGGCAATTCGATGAGCAGTTCTTC.

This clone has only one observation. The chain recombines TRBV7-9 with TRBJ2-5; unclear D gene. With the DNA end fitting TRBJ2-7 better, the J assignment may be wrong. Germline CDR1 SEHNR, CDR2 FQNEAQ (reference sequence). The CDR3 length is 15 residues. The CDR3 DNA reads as TGTGCCAGCAGCCCACCTATAGGACGAGTCTACGAGCAGTACTTC. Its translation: CASSPPIGRVYEQYF.

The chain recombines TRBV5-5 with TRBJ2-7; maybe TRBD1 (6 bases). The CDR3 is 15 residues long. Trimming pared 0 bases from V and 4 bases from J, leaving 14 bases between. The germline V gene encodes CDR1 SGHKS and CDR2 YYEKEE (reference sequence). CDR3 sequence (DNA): TGTGCCAGCAGCTTGGATGGTTCAGGGGCGTACGAGCAGTACTTC. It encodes CASSLDGSGAYEQYF.

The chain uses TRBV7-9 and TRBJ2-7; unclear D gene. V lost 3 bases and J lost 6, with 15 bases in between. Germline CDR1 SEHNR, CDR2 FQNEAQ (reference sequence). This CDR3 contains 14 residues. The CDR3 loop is CASSFATPGPEQYF. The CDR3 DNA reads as TGTGCCAGCAGCTTTGCGACTCCCGGTCCCGAGCAGTACTTC.

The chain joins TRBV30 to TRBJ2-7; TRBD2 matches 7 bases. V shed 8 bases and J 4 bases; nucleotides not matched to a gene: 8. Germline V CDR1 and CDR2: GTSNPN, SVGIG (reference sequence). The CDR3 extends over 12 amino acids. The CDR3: CAHHKGGYEQYF. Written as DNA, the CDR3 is TGTGCCCACCATAAGGGAGGGTACGAGCAGTACTTC.

The CDR3 DNA reads TGCAGCGACTGGGCAGGGGGCCCAGAGACCCAGTACTTC. Protein: CSDWAGGPETQYF. The V and J genes are TRBV29-1 and TRBJ2-5; 8 nucleotides line up with TRBD1. The germline gives CDR1 SQVTM, CDR2 ANQGSEA. V was pared by 7 bases and J by 4 bases, with 8 bases of the junction left unmatched. This CDR3 comprises 13 residues.

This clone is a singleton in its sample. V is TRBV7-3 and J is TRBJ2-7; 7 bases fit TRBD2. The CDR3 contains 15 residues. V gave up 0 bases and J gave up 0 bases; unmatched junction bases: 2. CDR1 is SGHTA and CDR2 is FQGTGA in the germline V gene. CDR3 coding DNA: TGTGCCAGCAGCTTAACGGGCGGGAGCTCCTACGAGCAGTACTTC. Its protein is CASSLTGGSSYEQYF.

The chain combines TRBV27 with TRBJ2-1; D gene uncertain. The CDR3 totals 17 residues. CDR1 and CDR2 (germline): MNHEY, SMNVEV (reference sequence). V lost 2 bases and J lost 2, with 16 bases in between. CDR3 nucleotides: TGTGCCAGCAGTTTAATTTATACTGGCTTAACCTACAATGAGCAGTTCTTC. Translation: CASSLIYTGLTYNEQFF.

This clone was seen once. The CDR3 is CASSVVGGTGELFF. The CDR3 bases are TGTGCCAGCAGCGTAGTAGGTGGCACCGGGGAGCTGTTTTTT. The V gene is TRBV9, the J gene TRBJ2-2, with D unclear. This CDR3 has 14 amino acids. Between the trimmed V and J ends, which lost 0 bases and 4 bases, there was a span of 7 bases. The germline V gene encodes CDR1 SGDLS and CDR2 YYNGEE. The whole variable domain, filled in from reference TRBV9 and TRBJ2-2, reads DSGVTQTPKHLITATGQRVTLRCSPRSGDLSVYWYQQSLDQGLQFLIQYYNGEERAKGNILERFSAQQFPDLHSELNLSSLELGDSALYFCASSVVGGTGELFFGEGSRLTVL.